This T cell receptor (beta chain) appears in the sequencing data of a study of cytomegalovirus exposure and HLA in healthy donors. Researchers ran the PCR with 60 Vbeta and 13 Jbeta primers. Using immunoSEQ multiplex PCR, the repertoire was profiled, and TCRdb retains in-frame clones only, with some absent. The sample holds about 160,000 clones, over 75% seen once. General study points: DRB1 had the most TCR associations and HLA-C the fewest, a later analysis found, with rates varying by HLA locus.

Trimming took off 4 bases at V and 4 bases at J, with 13 bases between the two ends. This CDR3 is 15 amino acids long. CDR1 is MNHNS, CDR2 SASEGT, per germline. A remark on this clone: Its antigen is as yet unknown.

This sequence was found in a man aged 35 to 55 in good health and CMV-seronegative. What was sequenced was PBMCs. This sequence joins TRBV6-1 and TRBJ2-2, with D possibly matching TRBD2 (6 bases). The CDR3 bases are TGTGCCAGCAGTGCGGGGACTTTTGGCACCGGGGAGCTGTTTTTT. It yields the protein CASSAGTFGTGELFF.